The T cell receptor (beta chain) described here comes from a study of blood T cell repertoires in COVID-19. In the study overall: Acute-phase and convalescent COVID-19 samples originated in the United States, Italy and Spain. Nucleic acid was either cDNA or gDNA, and it came from T cells, B-cell-depleted T cells, or PBMCs.

Trimming cost V 8 bases and J 3 bases, with 19 bases left between them. Germline V gene sequence: CDR1 SQVTM, CDR2 ANQGSEA. CDR3 length: 14 residues. Methods used by the authors: Cell counts per sample came from amplifying reference gene primers. This table comes from immunoSEQ multiplex PCR, and its TCRdb copy is limited to in-frame clones, with some not included. V and J calls and clone size are as listed in that table; D and trimming were resolved from the DNA. The sample includes 150,000 to 200,000 clones, about 86% of them seen just once. The receptor's source is a man younger than 35 with acute or convalescent COVID-19. The chain joins TRBV29-1 to TRBJ1-1; D is possibly TRBD1 (5 bases). What was sequenced was peripheral blood. The DNA for the CDR3 is TGCAGCCCCTTGCGGGGGGAGAAGGACACTGAAGCTTTCTTT. It yields the protein CSPLRGEKDTEAFF.